This entry features one T cell receptor (beta chain) sequence. Data came from immunoSEQ multiplex PCR; TCRdb stores just in-frame clones and leaves some out. The data show some 140,000 clones, less than 90% seen once. This record comes from a study of control samples from healthy donors and cancer patients. This clonotype originated in a woman in her 30s in good health. Sequencing was performed on blood.

This CDR3 reads CASIGQGRNTEAFF. The CDR3 nucleotides are TGCGCCAGCATAGGACAGGGCCGGAACACTGAAGCTTTCTTT. The chain is built from TRBV5-1 and TRBJ1-1; TRBD1 matches 8 bases. Germline lookup yields CDR1 SGHRS and CDR2 YFSETQ. This CDR3 has 14 amino acids. V was clipped by 6 bases and J by 1 base; unmatched bases: 5.